This T cell receptor beta chain was retrieved from a study of shared clonotypes between healthy human individuals. Researchers partitioned CD4+ cells into CD45RA+ naive and CD45RA-negative memory subsets. Original processing notes: Sequence data from immunoSEQ were junction-only and lacked quality scores; consequently, filtering differed. The method was immunoSEQ multiplex PCR; TCRdb's version includes in-frame clones alone and lacks a portion of them. V, J and clone size are those of that table, while D and trimming were read from the DNA. In the table there are about 520,000 clones, about 96% of which are singletons. Broader study findings: Shared across a few donors were around 5% of the naive CD4 clonotypes.

CDR3 length: 15 residues. V lost 1 base and J lost 2, with 12 bases in between. Germline V gene data show CDR1 as SGHKS and CDR2 as YYEKEE (reference sequence). About this clone itself: Its antigen is unidentified.

The chain combines TRBV5-5 with TRBJ1-1; D is ambiguous. The clonotype originates from a woman in her 30s in good health. The specimen sequenced was naive CD4+ T cells sorted from blood. Described subset: CD45RA+ positively selected. The CDR3: CASSLNPGLNTEAFF. The CDR3 bases are TGTGCCAGCAGCTTGAATCCGGGTCTAAACACTGAAGCTTTCTTT.